This TCR beta chain was captured in a study of beta chain features in type 1 diabetes. Since all of the isolated RNA was reverse transcribed, expressed TCRB transcripts were what got sequenced. Using immunoSEQ multiplex PCR, the repertoire was profiled, and TCRdb retains in-frame clones only, with some absent. The repertoire has approximately 250,000 clones, about 14% of them found once; the top ten carry approximately 0.024%. CDR3 length equals 15 residues. Germline CDR1 SGDLS, CDR2 YYNGEE. J lost 5 bases, V lost 4 bases, and 7 bases had no gene match. Source material: naive CD4+ T cells from blood. The chain carries TRBV9 and TRBJ2-1, with 9 positions matching TRBD2. The sequence was collected from a woman aged 35 to 49 in good health. In DNA form, the CDR3 reads TGTGCCAGCAGCACGGTAGCGGGGGTGAACAATGAGCAGTTCTTC. Amino acid sequence: CASSTVAGVNNEQFF.